Below, one T cell receptor beta chain is given with its context. Germline CDR1 LNHDA, CDR2 SQIVND (reference sequence). The CDR3 covers 16 residues. V was shortened by 4 bases and J by 2 bases, with 12 bases between the two germline ends. The data belong to a study of regulatory T cells in long-lasting Graves disease. Time point reported: persistent/refractory GD, antithyroid drugs over 5 years with positive TRAb. Making the TCR library involved RNA that had been extracted from PBMCs. According to the study, TCR beta libraries were built with iRepertoire HTBI primers and CDR3-region Arm-PCR. TCRdb re-called the multiplex PCR reads through MiXCR, storing one row per CDR3 protein. This sample carries approximately 400,000 distinct CDR3 sequences, around 21% of them seen once, and the ten largest clones take roughly 20%.

The clonotype originates from a female donor with Graves disease. Source: peripheral blood mononuclear cells (PBMCs), taken when the disease was refractory, from a patient treated with antithyroid drugs. This rearrangement joins TRBV19 to TRBJ2-6; possibly TRBD1 for D (5 bases). The CDR3 loop is CASSTIDSPGANVLTF. The DNA of the CDR3 is TGTGCCAGTAGTACAATAGACAGCCCTGGGGCCAACGTCCTGACTTTC. Full variable domain (missing parts from reference TRBV19 and TRBJ2-6): DGGITQSPKYLFRKEGQNVTLSCEQNLNHDAMYWYRQDPGQGLRLIYYSQIVNDFQKGDIAEGYSVSREKKESFPLTVTSAQKNPTAFYLCASSTIDSPGANVLTFGAGSRLTVL.